This T cell receptor beta chain was identified during a study of shared clonotypes between healthy human individuals (dated by TCRdb to about 2020). Broadly, across the study: Three men and two women, aged 18 to 49 years, made up the cohort. For each donor, three plates each were used for CD4 naive and CD4 memory, two plates were used for CD8 naive, and one plate was used for CD8 memory. The study deeply sequenced blood TCR repertoires of 5 or 6 healthy adults to estimate repertoire size and the extent of clonotype sharing between individuals. Libraries were prepared and TCR repertoires were sequenced by different laboratories using diverse techniques, in order to increase sequencing depth and limit assay-specific biases. Between about 0.85 and 8.9 billion PBMCs per donor were obtained by leukapheresis. Study-wide conclusions, independent of this receptor: Compared with non-shared clonotypes, clonotypes shared by all four sorted-subset donors had higher generation probabilities. Across a handful of donors, about 5.2% of naive CD4, over 3% of naive CD8, 2% to 2.5% of memory CD4, and 0.3% to 0.45% of memory CD8 clonotypes were shared. Pairwise subsampling led to the expectation that sequencing depth would affect the degree of clonotype sharing among donors. Sampling was limited to blood, and TCR repertoires in tissue likely differ from TCR repertoires in blood. Larger estimated clonotype richness was generally found for naive subsets than for memory subsets. Because the study included only a small number of donors, the genetic and exposure-history diversity represented was limited. Rarefaction of sorted-subset datasets indicated incomplete sequencing despite the large sequencing depth.

About this clone: The antigen this receptor binds is unknown. No much larger clonotype is one base removed from it; base qualities were not supplied.

CD8 naive samples consisted of CD45RO-negative cells that were positively selected for CCR7, yielding a CD45RA+CCR7+ population without TemRA cells. The donors were healthy, HIV-negative adults with no recently reported acute infections or vaccinations. Every donor was a Caucasian adult living in Nashville, Tennessee, USA. Blood was obtained by leukapheresis, after which PBMCs were separated by Ficoll-Histopaque density gradient centrifugation and cryopreserved in liquid nitrogen vapor phase. Analytical flow cytometry was used to check the purity and quantity of each magnetically sorted T cell population. Genomic DNA was isolated from each sorted fraction and quantified by UV absorbance on a Nanodrop 2000c. Based on the germline V gene, the CDR1 and CDR2 sequences are MNHEY and SVGAGI. The junction shows trimming of 6 bases on V and 3 bases on J, and the gene matches do not reach 5 bases of it. The CDR3 runs 15 residues from the cysteine to the phenylalanine. Only the CDR3 region is kept as DNA, spanning 45 bases read in frame from base 1.

TCR CDR3 regions were amplified from genomic DNA by multiplex PCR using the deep immunoSEQ assay. For each cell subset, the extracted genomic DNA was distributed evenly across all wells of several immunoSEQ 96-well plates, and each plate served as one replicate. For sorted subsets, around 200 ng genomic DNA, equal to about 30,000 T cell genomes, was loaded into each replicate PCR. Purified libraries were quantified with a Qubit 3.0 fluorometer, sized on a Bioanalyzer 2100, and re-quantified with the KAPA Library Quantification kit. Every immunoSEQ 96-well plate was sequenced on a separate single-read 150-cycle Illumina NextSeq 550 flow cell. In the authors' own workflow: Because only junctional sequences without quality scores were contained in the immunoSEQ output, filtering matching that applied to full-length reads could not be performed. To assign V/J genes and CDR3, sequences were annotated against IMGT germline references using PyIR, a Python wrapper for IgBLAST v1.9. Reads were removed for weak V/J assignments (E-value above 1e-6), missing CDR3, stop codons, out-of-frame junctions, or ambiguous translated residues. V3J clonotypes were defined by identical inferred V gene, J gene, and CDR3 amino acid sequence. Percentage overlap between repertoires was computed as shared unique clonotypes divided by the size of the smaller repertoire. Richness of each repertoire was evaluated using RTK rarefaction, the Chao1 estimator, and Recon v2.1 estimates of unobserved clonotypes. For all TCRbeta clonotypes obtained by the gDNA method from four donors, generation probabilities were computed with OLGA. TCRdb took this table from immuneACCESS and kept in-frame rearrangements with V and J called. Such tables lack part of the clones; where checked against another copy, unresolved V genes explain under half of the gap, and the rest is unexplained. The V and J calls and clone size come from that table; D and trimming were worked out from the DNA. The sample data list just over 2,000,000 clones, and around 96% of these were observed just once. The top ten constitute 0.85% to 1.3% of the sample.

Sequencing input: naive CD8+ T cells sorted from blood. The sample's cell subset or site, from its label and the paper: CD45RA+CCR7+. Recombination connected TRBV6-5 to TRBJ2-1; TRBD2 aligns with 10 central bases. The receptor was isolated from a man between 18 and 35 years old in good health. The CDR3 protein is CASSQREGIYNEQFF. The nucleotide sequence is TGTGCCAGCAGCCAGCGGGAGGGGATCTACAATGAGCAGTTCTTC.